This T cell receptor beta chain is drawn from a study of cytotoxic CD8 clonotypes in ibrutinib-treated CLL (dated by TCRdb to the early 2020s). Describing the broader study: The cohort had about a dozen relapsed/refractory and roughly 14 treatment-naive patients; some 17 were IGHV unmutated. Response samples were taken after a median of 12 months on treatment, ranging from about 6 to 36 months. Responses were partial in approximately 24 patients and complete in 2; after median roughly 69 months follow-up, around 15 stayed in remission and about twelve progressed. Samples averaged approximately 250,000 productive templates and 80,000 to 100,000 productive rearrangements. Of the 70 to 90 people in the trial, around 26 had longitudinal samples available. Cryopreserved peripheral blood mononuclear cells were collected at three points: before therapy, at response, and at either sustained remission or disease progression. Overall results and qualifications from the work: At baseline, clonality was higher than in age-matched healthy donors and showed a strong correlation with circulating CD8+ T-cell counts. Sampling times were not matched between sustained-remission and progressing patients, and lymph node repertoires were not studied. Public clonotypes were rare and either shrank or stayed stable during treatment, and the rise in clonality at ibrutinib response reflected expansion of private clonotypes. Clonality rose at ibrutinib response, remained stable during sustained remission, and dropped back toward baseline at progression.

For TCR beta library preparation, about 2 micrograms of genomic DNA were isolated from cryopreserved PBMCs. Longitudinal blood samples from CLL patients on ibrutinib monotherapy were analyzed using high-throughput TCR beta sequencing. The patients took part in an open-label, single-center phase 2 trial of ibrutinib monotherapy. Each clonotype received, on average, around 10x coverage in deep resolution sequencing performed on a MiSeq, where the target depth lay between 1 in 1 million and 1 in 200,000 T cells. TCR beta libraries were generated with the immunoSEQ hsTCRB Kit. The original methods were these. Data were analyzed with ImmunoSEQ Data Assistant and ImmunoSEQ Analyzer, with V, D and J genes assigned per IMGT definitions. Clonality, which ranges from 0 to 1, was calculated by subtracting the normalized Shannon entropy of productive rearrangement frequencies from one. Public clonotype analysis was restricted to overrepresented clonotypes comprising at least 0.05% of each patient's repertoire. Repertoires from some twelve age-matched healthy donors in immuneACCESS were used as clonality controls. Imported from immuneACCESS, the table was reduced by TCRdb to in-frame sequences with V and J called. These copies leave out some clones; in studies compared against another copy, an unresolved V gene accounts for under half, and the cause of the remainder is not known. V and J calls and clone size follow that table, whereas D and trimming were derived from the DNA. Counted in this sample were some 19,000 clones; approximately 84% of them appeared once. Of the sample, 5.5% to 6% falls within the top ten clones.

Notes on this clone: Its antigen is unknown. The sample holds no much larger clone one base away, and base qualities are not on file.

The CDR3 numbers 13 residues from cysteine through phenylalanine. Here the CDR3 DNA is all that survives: 39 bases in frame from base 1. Via the germline V gene, CDR1 is SGHVS and CDR2 FQNEAQ. Relative to germline, V is missing 5 bases and J is missing 5 bases, with 1 base of the junction outside any gene match. This sample comprised PBMCs, obtained before ibrutinib treatment. Here the chain combines TRBV7-8 and TRBJ1-1, with TRBD1 identical over 11 junction bases. The sequence came from a human donor with chronic lymphocytic leukemia. The DNA sequence is as follows: TGTGCCAGCAGCCGGGACAGGGGGACTGAAGCTTTCTTT. It codes for CASSRDRGTEAFF.